The 7 T cell receptor beta chains presented below share a single source sample, sequenced in a study of T-cell reconstitution after alpha-beta-depleted transplantation in children. Researchers prepared the TCRbeta library using unique molecular identifiers, the study reports. TCRdb redid the calling of the PCR reads with MiXCR, one entry per CDR3 protein. This repertoire shows about 76,000 distinct CDR3 sequences, 12% to 15% found once; its top ten account for about 25%. This material consisted of PBMCs, mostly from graft donor cells, taken 180 days after TCRalphabeta/CD19-depleted stem cell transplant. These receptors came from a male patient between 2 and 10 years old who had a stem cell transplant for acute lymphoblastic leukemia, so the T cells may come from the graft donor.

This clonotype was recorded a few times. The CDR3 region is CSAADAGGAGGEDTQYF. The DNA for the CDR3 is TGCAGTGCCGCAGACGCAGGGGGCGCAGGGGGGGAGGATACGCAGTATTTT. The V call is TRBV20-1, the J call TRBJ2-3; tentatively, D is TRBD1 (8 bases). This CDR3 region has 17 residues. Trimming removed 6 bases from V and 6 bases from J, with 28 bases in between. Germline-derived CDR1 and CDR2 are DFQATT and SNEGSKA (reference sequence).

This clonotype was observed at least ten times. The chain couples TRBV6-5 to TRBJ2-7; 8 positions match TRBD1. From germline, CDR1 is MNHEY and CDR2 SVGAGI. CDR3 length equals 16 residues. Trimming removed 5 bases from V and 2 bases from J; junction bases left unmatched: 11. The CDR3 protein is CASSLAGGHTPYEQYF. The DNA of the CDR3 is TGTGCCAGCAGTCTCGCAGGGGGCCATACGCCCTACGAGCAGTACTTC.

This clonotype was counted ten times or more. The DNA for the CDR3 is TGTGCCAGCAGCTTTCGGGGCGGCCGTGCCCATAATAATTCACCCCTCCACTTT. Translated, it gives CASSFRGGRAHNNSPLHF. V gene TRBV7-8 combines with J gene TRBJ1-6, with a possible D match to TRBD1 (5 bases). The V and J ends lost 3 bases and 5 bases respectively, with 20 bases between them. CDR3 length: 18 amino acids. The germline V gene has CDR1 SGHVS and CDR2 FQNEAQ.

V and J are TRBV5-6 and TRBJ2-5; D unclear. The germline V gene has CDR1 SGHDT and CDR2 YYEEEE. V shed 1 base and J shed 5 bases, with 9 bases lying between them. The CDR3 extends over 13 amino acids. Here the CDR3 reads CASSLPPLETQYF. CDR3 sequence (DNA): TGTGCCAGCAGCTTGCCACCCCTGGAGACCCAGTACTTC.

This clonotype has just a few counts. J is TRBJ2-3 and V is TRBV10-1, with no clear D. This CDR3 is 14 amino acids long. V dropped 4 bases and J dropped 2 bases, with 10 bases sitting between them. Per germline, CDR1 WNHNN and CDR2 SYGVQD (reference sequence). CDR3 nucleotide sequence: TGCGCCAGCAGTGTAGGGCGCGACACAGATACGCAGTATTTT. The encoded protein is CASSVGRDTDTQYF.

About this clonotype: A much larger clone lies a single base off, so this may be a read error. V usage is TRBV5-5 and J usage is TRBJ1-1; no clear D. The germline V gene has CDR1 SGHKS and CDR2 YYEKEE (reference sequence). Trimming stripped 5 bases from V and 4 bases from J, with 9 bases between. The CDR3 spans 12 residues. CDR3 DNA: TGTGCCAGCAGGAGATGGGGCACTGAAGCTTTCTTT. It specifies CASRRWGTEAFF.

The chain has TRBV10-3 and TRBJ2-1; a weak D match, TRBD2 (6 bases). This CDR3 has 14 amino acids. Germline loops: CDR1 ENHRY, CDR2 SYGVKD. Trimming removed 4 bases at V and 9 bases at J, with 16 bases between. CDR3 sequence reads: CAISGVGGSVEQFF. The CDR3 DNA reads as TGTGCCATCAGTGGTGTCGGGGGATCCGTTGAGCAGTTCTTC.